The T cell receptor (beta chain) described here comes from a study of blood T cell repertoires in COVID-19. TCRdb's copy holds only in-frame clones and misses some; the assay was immunoSEQ multiplex PCR. The sample has 300,000 or so clones, 80% to 95% seen once. Looked up from germline, CDR1 is LNHDA and CDR2 is SQIVND (reference sequence). Unmatched junction bases numbered 3, after V lost 1 base and J lost 3 bases. CDR3 length: 16 residues. The sample comprised PBMCs or T cells enriched from blood (not recorded which). This sequence was found in a woman in her 30s who had recovered from COVID-19. The chain carries TRBV19 and TRBJ2-1; TRBD2 agrees at 10 bases. CDR3 amino acids: CASSIASGSGYNEQFF. CDR3 bases: TGTGCCAGTAGTATAGCTAGCGGGAGTGGCTACAATGAGCAGTTCTTC.